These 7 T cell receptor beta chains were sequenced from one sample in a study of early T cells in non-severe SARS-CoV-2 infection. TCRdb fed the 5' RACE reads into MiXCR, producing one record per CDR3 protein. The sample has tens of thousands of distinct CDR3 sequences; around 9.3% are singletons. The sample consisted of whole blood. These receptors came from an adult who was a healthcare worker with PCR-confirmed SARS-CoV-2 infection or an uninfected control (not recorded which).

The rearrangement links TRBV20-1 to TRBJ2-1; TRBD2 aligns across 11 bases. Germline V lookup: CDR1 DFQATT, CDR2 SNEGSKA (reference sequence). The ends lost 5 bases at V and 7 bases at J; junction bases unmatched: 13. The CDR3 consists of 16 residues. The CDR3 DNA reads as TGCAGTGCTCCCTCCCCCAGGGCTAGCGGGAGGAATGAGCAGTTCTTC. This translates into CSAPSPRASGRNEQFF.

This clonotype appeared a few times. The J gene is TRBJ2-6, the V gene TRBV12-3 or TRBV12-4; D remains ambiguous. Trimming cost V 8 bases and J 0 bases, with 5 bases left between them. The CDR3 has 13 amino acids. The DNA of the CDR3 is TGTGCCAGCGTCTACTCTGGGGCCAACGTCCTGACTTTC. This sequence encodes CASVYSGANVLTF.

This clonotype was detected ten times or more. CDR3 sequence reads: CASSLGEIYSPLHF. CDR3 nucleotides: TGTGCCAGCAGCTTAGGGGAAATCTATTCACCCCTCCACTTT. The chain recombines TRBV7-8 with TRBJ1-6; D gene unclear. The V gene lost 1 base and the J gene lost 8 bases, with 9 bases spanning the gap. This CDR3 is built from 14 residues. CDR1 and CDR2 (germline): SGHVS, FQNEAQ.

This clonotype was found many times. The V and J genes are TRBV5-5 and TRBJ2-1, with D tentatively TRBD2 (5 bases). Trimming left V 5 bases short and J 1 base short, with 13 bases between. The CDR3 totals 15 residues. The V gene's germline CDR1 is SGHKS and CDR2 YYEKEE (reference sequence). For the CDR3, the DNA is TGTGCCAGCAGGTCACAGCCGGGGTCCTACAATGAGCAGTTCTTC. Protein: CASRSQPGSYNEQFF.

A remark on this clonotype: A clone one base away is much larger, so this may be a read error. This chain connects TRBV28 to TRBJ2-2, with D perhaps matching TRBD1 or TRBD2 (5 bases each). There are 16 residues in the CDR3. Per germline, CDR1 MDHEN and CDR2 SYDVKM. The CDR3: CVSRVEAATNTGELFF. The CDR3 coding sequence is TGTGTCAGCAGGGTGGAGGCAGCTACGAACACCGGGGAGCTGTTTTTT.

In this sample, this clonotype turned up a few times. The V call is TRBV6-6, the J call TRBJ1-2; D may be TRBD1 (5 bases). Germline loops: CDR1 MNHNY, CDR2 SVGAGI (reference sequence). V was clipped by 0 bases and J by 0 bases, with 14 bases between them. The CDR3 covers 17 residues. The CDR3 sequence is CASSYSSRGAANYGYTF. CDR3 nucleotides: TGTGCCAGCAGTTACTCGAGTAGGGGCGCGGCTAACTATGGCTACACCTTC.

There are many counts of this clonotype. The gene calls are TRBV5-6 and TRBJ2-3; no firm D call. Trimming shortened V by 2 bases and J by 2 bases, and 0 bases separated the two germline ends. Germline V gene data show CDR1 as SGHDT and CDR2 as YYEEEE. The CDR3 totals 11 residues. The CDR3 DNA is TGTGCCAGCAGCTTCACAGATACGCAGTATTTT. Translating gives CASSFTDTQYF.